Following are 16 T cell receptor beta chains from one sample sequenced in a study of blood T cell repertoires in COVID-19. Using immunoSEQ multiplex PCR, the repertoire was profiled, and TCRdb retains in-frame clones only, with some absent. Among about 220,000 clones listed, around 83% were seen once. The sample taken for sequencing was peripheral blood. All receptors come from a man in his forties or fifties who had recovered from COVID-19.

V and J are TRBV9 and TRBJ2-3, with TRBD2 as a possible D gene (5 bases). Germline values: CDR1 SGDLS, CDR2 YYNGEE. The V end was cut by 1 base, the J end by 1 base, with 10 bases between. CDR3 length: 15 amino acids. The CDR3 DNA reads TGTGCCAGCAGCGTATTTATGGGAGGCACAGATACGCAGTATTTT. It codes for CASSVFMGGTDTQYF.

The J gene is TRBJ2-5, the V gene TRBV5-1; 9 nucleotides line up with TRBD1. The CDR3 sequence is 15 residues long. Losses at the gene ends were 4 bases for V and 4 bases for J; bases not matched to a gene: 8. The germline CDR1 and CDR2 sequences are SGHRS and YFSETQ. Here the CDR3 reads CASSGPGQGGETQYF. CDR3 in DNA: TGCGCCAGCAGCGGACCGGGACAGGGTGGAGAGACCCAGTACTTC.

V is TRBV11-2 and J is TRBJ1-6; D is unclear. Germline V gene sequence: CDR1 SGHAT, CDR2 FQNNGV. V was pared by 5 bases and J by 7 bases, with 15 bases between. The CDR3 consists of 15 residues. CDR3 region: CASSHWTGFNSPLHF. The CDR3 nucleotides are TGTGCCAGCAGCCACTGGACGGGATTCAATTCACCCCTCCACTTT. Looking up the rest from reference TRBV11-2 and TRBJ1-6 gives the full variable domain: EAGVAQSPRYKIIEKRQSVAFWCNPISGHATLYWYQQILGQGPKLLIQFQNNGVVDDSQLPKDRFSAERLKGVDSTLKIQPAKLEDSAVYLCASSHWTGFNSPLHFGNGTRLTVT.

V usage is TRBV27 and J usage is TRBJ2-4, with 9 bases matching TRBD1. Trimming at V came to 5 bases and at J to 1 base, leaving 6 bases not matched to a gene. Germline CDR1 and CDR2: MNHEY and SMNVEV (reference sequence). This CDR3 spans 16 amino acids. In nucleotides, the CDR3 is TGTGCCAGCAGTCCCTGGACAGGGGTGGCCAAAAACATTCAGTACTTC. Its protein is CASSPWTGVAKNIQYF.

The rearrangement joins TRBV27 to TRBJ2-6; 11 bases align to TRBD2. Trimming removed 1 base from V and 2 bases from J; junction bases left unmatched: 7. The CDR3 sequence is 19 residues long. CDR1 is MNHEY, CDR2 SMNVEV, per germline (reference sequence). The CDR3: CASSLYPSGRSPGANVLTF. Here the CDR3 DNA reads TGTGCCAGCAGTTTATACCCTAGCGGGAGGTCCCCTGGGGCCAACGTCCTGACTTTC.

The chain is built from TRBV28 and TRBJ1-1; 7 bases agree with TRBD1. The germline V gene has CDR1 MDHEN and CDR2 SYDVKM. Trimming at V came to 7 bases and at J to 6 bases, leaving 5 bases not matched to a gene. The CDR3 extends over 12 amino acids. CDR3 nucleotide sequence: TGTGCCAGCAACAGGGGAGCCGCTGAAGCTTTCTTT. Translation gives CASNRGAAEAFF.

The rearrangement links TRBV28 to TRBJ2-1, with TRBD2 matching 8 bases. The CDR3 is made up of 14 amino acids. J lost 15 bases, V lost 1 base, and 11 bases had no gene match. CDR1 and CDR2 (germline): MDHEN, SYDVKM. The CDR3 reads CASSLSIRGGIRFF. The DNA of the CDR3 is TGTGCCAGCAGTTTATCCATCCGGGGGGGTATTCGGTTCTTC.

This clone has only one observation. V is TRBV20-1 and J is TRBJ2-1; TRBD2 matches at 10 bases. The V and J ends lost 4 bases and 10 bases, in that order; junction bases with no gene match: 1. Germline lookup yields CDR1 DFQATT and CDR2 SNEGSKA (reference sequence). The CDR3 runs to 11 residues. The DNA of the CDR3 is TGCAGTGCTATACTAGCGGGAGAGCAGTTCTTC. As protein: CSAILAGEQFF.

The chain joins TRBV12-3 or TRBV12-4 to TRBJ1-2, with a tentative D call TRBD1 (5 bases). This CDR3 has 12 amino acids. Trimming took off 6 bases at V and 4 bases at J, with 9 bases between the two ends. CDR3 region: CASSTTVYGYTF. The CDR3 DNA is TGTGCCAGCAGCACGACAGTCTATGGCTACACCTTC.

V gene TRBV19 combines with J gene TRBJ2-7; 14 positions match TRBD2. J lost 5 bases, V lost 1 base, and 4 bases had no gene match. The CDR3 runs to 16 residues. The germline V gene has CDR1 LNHDA and CDR2 SQIVND (reference sequence). The CDR3 spells CASSIVGTSGSHEQYF. The CDR3 nucleotides read TGTGCCAGTAGTATAGTCGGGACTAGCGGGAGCCACGAGCAGTACTTC. Full variable domain (outside the CDR3, taken from reference TRBV19 and TRBJ2-7): DGGITQSPKYLFRKEGQNVTLSCEQNLNHDAMYWYRQDPGQGLRLIYYSQIVNDFQKGDIAEGYSVSREKKESFPLTVTSAQKNPTAFYLCASSIVGTSGSHEQYFGPGTRLTVT.

This chain connects TRBV7-6 to TRBJ2-2; D not resolved. Per germline, CDR1 SGHVS and CDR2 FNYEAQ. The CDR3 has 16 residues. The germline V and J ends were trimmed by 5 bases and 0 bases, with 13 bases remaining between them. CDR3 bases: TGTGCCAGCAGCGGAATGGGCCTTGCGAACACCGGGGAGCTGTTTTTT. Amino acids: CASSGMGLANTGELFF.

V and J are TRBV11-2 and TRBJ1-1; 9 positions agree with TRBD1. Germline V lookup: CDR1 SGHAT, CDR2 FQNNGV. The CDR3 sequence is 18 residues long. V gave up 1 base and J gave up 4 bases; unmatched junction bases: 13. In DNA form, the CDR3 reads TGTGCCAGCAGCTTAGGAACAGGGGGCGTGTGGATAAGCACTGAAGCTTTCTTT. Translation gives CASSLGTGGVWISTEAFF.

The chain links TRBV19 to TRBJ1-5; D is possibly TRBD1 (5 bases). The V end was cut by 5 bases, the J end by 6 bases, with 14 bases between. Germline lookup yields CDR1 LNHDA and CDR2 SQIVND (reference sequence). This CDR3 is 14 amino acids long. The CDR3 region is CASSPQGWGQPQHF. The CDR3 DNA sequence: TGTGCCAGTAGTCCTCAGGGCTGGGGTCAGCCCCAGCATTTT.

This clone has only a few counts. CDR3 nucleotides: TGTGCCACCAGCCCCTTTGGGGCAGACGAGCAGTACTTC. It yields the protein CATSPFGADEQYF. This sequence joins TRBV15 and TRBJ2-7, with D maybe TRBD1 (5 bases). The V end was cut by 5 bases, the J end by 5 bases, with 13 bases between. This CDR3 has 13 amino acids. Germline CDR1 reads LNHNV; CDR2 reads YYDKDF (reference sequence).

The chain employs TRBV10-1 and TRBJ1-2; 9 bases align to TRBD1. The CDR3 runs 14 residues. The trim removed 4 bases at V and 6 bases at J, leaving 6 bases unmatched. The germline CDR1 and CDR2 sequences are WNHNN and SYGVQD (reference sequence). CDR3 sequence (DNA): TGCGCCAGCAGTGGGGGGACAGGGATAAATGGCTACACCTTC. Its translation: CASSGGTGINGYTF.

The gene calls are TRBV19 and TRBJ2-7; a weak D match, TRBD1 (6 bases). There are 14 residues in the CDR3. CDR1 is LNHDA and CDR2 is SQIVND in the germline V gene (reference sequence). Trimming stripped 6 bases from V and 5 bases from J, with 17 bases between. The CDR3 sequence: CASSKDSLSHEQYF. The CDR3 DNA reads TGTGCCAGTAGCAAGGACAGTTTGTCCCACGAGCAGTACTTC.